These 15 T cell receptor beta chains were all obtained from the same sample, sequenced in a study of OX40 agonist ivuxolimab in advanced cancers. Data came from immunoSEQ multiplex PCR; TCRdb stores just in-frame clones and leaves some out. The sample carries fewer than 75,000 clones, approximately 90% recorded once. This specimen was CD4+ or CD8+ T cells sorted from blood, taken in a trial of the OX40 agonist ivuxolimab. All receptors come from an adult with an advanced solid tumor such as melanoma, head and neck, liver or kidney cancer.

The rearrangement uses TRBV11-2 and TRBJ2-1, with 9 nucleotides matching TRBD1. Germline V gene data show CDR1 as SGHAT and CDR2 as FQNNGV. The CDR3 totals 15 residues. The V and J ends lost 3 bases and 5 bases, in that order; junction bases with no gene match: 5. The CDR3 sequence is CASSLTGTGNNEQFF. The CDR3 DNA reads as TGTGCCAGCAGCTTGACCGGGACAGGGAACAATGAGCAGTTCTTC.

This rearrangement joins TRBV10-1 to TRBJ2-7; D remains ambiguous. Trimming left V 0 bases short and J 0 bases short, with 12 bases between. CDR3 length: 16 residues. Germline CDR1 reads WNHNN; CDR2 reads SYGVQD (reference sequence). CDR3 nucleotides: TGCGCCAGCAGTGAGTCGAGGTCCCCCTCCTCCTACGAGCAGTACTTC. This gives the protein CASSESRSPSSYEQYF.

The V gene is TRBV28, the J gene TRBJ2-2, with D perhaps matching TRBD2 (5 bases). The V and J ends lost 7 bases and 6 bases respectively, with 18 bases between them. Per the germline V gene, CDR1 is MDHEN and CDR2 is SYDVKM. This CDR3 comprises 15 residues. In DNA form, the CDR3 reads TGTGCCAGCAAGAGACGGTTAGAGGGAGCCGGGGAGCTGTTTTTT. This encodes CASKRRLEGAGELFF.

Here the CDR3 reads CASSQGYEQPQHF. CDR3 bases: TGCGCCAGCAGCCAAGGGTATGAGCAGCCCCAGCATTTT. This sequence joins TRBV4-1 and TRBJ1-5; no clear D. CDR1 and CDR2 from the germline V gene are MGHRA and YSYEKL. This CDR3 region has 13 residues. Deletions cut 1 base from V and 7 bases from J, with 8 bases between.

The chain carries TRBV6-5 and TRBJ2-1; 9 bases match TRBD2. The germline CDR1 and CDR2 sequences are MNHEY and SVGAGI. V lost 6 bases, J lost 2 bases, and 2 bases stayed unmatched. The CDR3 has 14 residues. The CDR3 bases are TGTGCCAGCAGGGCTAGCGGGGCCTACAATGAGCAGTTCTTC. This translates into CASRASGAYNEQFF.

The chain combines TRBV7-2 with TRBJ2-7; D gene unclear. The length of the CDR3 is 11 residues. V was cut by 4 bases and J by 4 bases, with 5 bases left in between. Germline lookup yields CDR1 SGHTA and CDR2 FQGNSA. DNA of the CDR3: TGTGCCAGCAGCTCAGAGTACGAGCAGTACTTC. This translates into CASSSEYEQYF.

This chain connects TRBV28 to TRBJ2-7, with 15 bases identical to TRBD2. This CDR3 comprises 17 residues. J was trimmed by 4 bases and V by 5 bases; bases with no gene match: 9. Looked up from germline, CDR1 is MDHEN and CDR2 is SYDVKM. The CDR3 nucleotides read TGTGCCAGCAGTCCACCCAAGGGGACTAGCGGGAGGTACGAGCAGTACTTC. Its translation: CASSPPKGTSGRYEQYF.

The chain employs TRBV5-1 and TRBJ2-1; 10 positions match TRBD2. Trimming at V came to 4 bases and at J to 8 bases, leaving 3 bases not matched to a gene. The CDR3 sequence is 13 residues long. Per germline, CDR1 SGHRS and CDR2 YFSETQ. The CDR3 bases are TGCGCCAGCAGCAAGCTAGCGGGAGATGAGCAGTTCTTC. This gives the protein CASSKLAGDEQFF.

The gene calls are TRBV7-3 and TRBJ2-2; no firm D call. Germline V lookup: CDR1 SGHTA, CDR2 FQGTGA. The CDR3 runs 13 residues. V was pared by 4 bases and J by 6 bases, with 9 bases between. Here the CDR3 DNA reads TGTGCCAGCAGCTACGGTAGACCCGGGGAGCTGTTTTTT. It encodes CASSYGRPGELFF.

The genes are TRBV7-8 and TRBJ1-5; D remains ambiguous. The CDR3 is 13 residues long. Germline CDR1 SGHVS, CDR2 FQNEAQ. V shed 1 base and J shed 7 bases, with 8 bases lying between them. The CDR3 loop reads CASSLVQLQPQHF. CDR3 DNA: TGTGCCAGCAGCTTAGTGCAATTACAGCCCCAGCATTTT.

The sample holds one count of this clone. V and J are TRBV5-4 and TRBJ2-1; 10 bases are a match to TRBD1. Germline trimming cut 1 base from V and 10 bases from J; bases unmatched to any gene: 5. This CDR3 spans 14 amino acids. Germline CDR1 SGHNT, CDR2 YYREEE (reference sequence). The CDR3 sequence is CASSLYGTGAEQFF. The CDR3 DNA reads as TGTGCCAGCAGCTTGTACGGGACAGGGGCAGAGCAGTTCTTC.

V gene TRBV5-1 combines with J gene TRBJ1-2; D call uncertain. Germline CDR1 reads SGHRS; CDR2 reads YFSETQ. V was pared by 0 bases and J by 4 bases, with 10 bases between. The CDR3 extends over 14 amino acids. CDR3 protein: CASSLGYSSYGYTF. The DNA of the CDR3 is TGCGCCAGCAGCTTGGGATACAGTAGCTATGGCTACACCTTC.

CDR3 sequence reads: CASSTQYRGTNYGYTF. The CDR3 bases are TGTGCCAGCAGCACACAATACAGGGGTACCAACTATGGCTACACCTTC. The chain links TRBV7-9 to TRBJ1-2; 7 nucleotides match TRBD1. V gave up 5 bases and J gave up 2 bases; unmatched junction bases: 11. Germline CDR1 is SEHNR and CDR2 is FQNEAQ (reference sequence). There are 16 residues in the CDR3.

The genes are TRBV11-3 and TRBJ2-2; tentatively, D is TRBD2 (7 bases). Trimming took off 5 bases at V and 7 bases at J, with 20 bases between the two ends. Germline V lookup: CDR1 SGHNT, CDR2 YENEEA. CDR3 length: 16 amino acids. The DNA of the CDR3 is TGTGCCAGCAGCAGAGCCCTTGCGGGGGCTAACGGGGAGCTGTTTTTT. Protein: CASSRALAGANGELFF.

The V gene is TRBV18, the J gene TRBJ2-3, with 8 positions matching TRBD2. This CDR3 contains 17 residues. V lost 0 bases to trimming and J lost 2 bases; unmatched junction nucleotides: 7. Germline CDR1 is KGHSH and CDR2 is LQKENI. The CDR3 sequence: CASSPPRAGGLTDTQYF. CDR3 sequence (DNA): TGTGCCAGCTCACCACCGCGGGCGGGAGGACTCACAGATACGCAGTATTTT.